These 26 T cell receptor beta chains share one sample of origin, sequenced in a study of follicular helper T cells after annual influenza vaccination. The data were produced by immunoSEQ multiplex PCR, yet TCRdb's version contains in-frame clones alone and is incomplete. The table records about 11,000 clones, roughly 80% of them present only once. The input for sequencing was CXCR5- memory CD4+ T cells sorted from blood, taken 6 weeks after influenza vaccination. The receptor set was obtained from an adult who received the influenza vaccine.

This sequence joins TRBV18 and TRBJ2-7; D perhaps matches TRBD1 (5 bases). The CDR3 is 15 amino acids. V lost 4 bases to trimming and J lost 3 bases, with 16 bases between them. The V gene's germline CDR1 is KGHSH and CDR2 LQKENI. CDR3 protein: CASSRQRGSHYEQYF. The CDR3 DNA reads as TGTGCCAGCTCACGTCAAAGGGGTTCACACTACGAGCAGTACTTC.

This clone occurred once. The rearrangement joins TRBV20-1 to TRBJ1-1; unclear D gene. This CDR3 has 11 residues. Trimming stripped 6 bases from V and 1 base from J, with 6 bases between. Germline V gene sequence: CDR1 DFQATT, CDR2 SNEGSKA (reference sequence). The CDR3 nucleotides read TGCAGTGCCACAAGGAACACTGAAGCTTTCTTT. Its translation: CSATRNTEAFF.

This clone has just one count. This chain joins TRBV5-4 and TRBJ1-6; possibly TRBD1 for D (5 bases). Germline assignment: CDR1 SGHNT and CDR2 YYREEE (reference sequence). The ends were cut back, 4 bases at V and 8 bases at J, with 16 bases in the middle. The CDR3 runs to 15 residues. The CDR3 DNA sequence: TGTGCCAGCAGCGCTAGGTATGGGGGTGATTCACCCCTCCACTTT. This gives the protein CASSARYGGDSPLHF. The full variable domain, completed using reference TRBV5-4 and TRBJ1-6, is ETGVTQSPTHLIKTRGQQVTLRCSSQSGHNTVSWYQQALGQGPQFIFQYYREEENGRGNFPPRFSGLQFPNYSSELNVNALELDDSALYLCASSARYGGDSPLHFGNGTRLTVT.

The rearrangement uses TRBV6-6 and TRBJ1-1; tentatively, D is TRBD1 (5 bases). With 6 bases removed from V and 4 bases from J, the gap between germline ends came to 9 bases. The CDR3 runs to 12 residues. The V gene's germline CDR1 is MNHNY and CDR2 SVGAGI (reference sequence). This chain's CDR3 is CASRGGTTEAFF. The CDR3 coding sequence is TGTGCCAGCAGAGGTGGGACCACTGAAGCTTTCTTT.

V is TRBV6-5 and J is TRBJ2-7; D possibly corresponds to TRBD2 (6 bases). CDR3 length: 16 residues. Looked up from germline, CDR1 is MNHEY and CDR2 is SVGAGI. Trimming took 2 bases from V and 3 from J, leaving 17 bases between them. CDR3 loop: CASSYAGITVIYEQYF. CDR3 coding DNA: TGTGCCAGCAGTTACGCGGGAATAACCGTGATCTACGAGCAGTACTTC.

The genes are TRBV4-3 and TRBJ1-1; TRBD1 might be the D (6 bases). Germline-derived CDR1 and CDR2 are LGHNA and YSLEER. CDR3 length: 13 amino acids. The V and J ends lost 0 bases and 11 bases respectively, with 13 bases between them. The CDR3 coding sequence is TGCGCCAGCAGCCAAGACGGAAGGGGGGAGGCTTTCTTT. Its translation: CASSQDGRGEAFF.

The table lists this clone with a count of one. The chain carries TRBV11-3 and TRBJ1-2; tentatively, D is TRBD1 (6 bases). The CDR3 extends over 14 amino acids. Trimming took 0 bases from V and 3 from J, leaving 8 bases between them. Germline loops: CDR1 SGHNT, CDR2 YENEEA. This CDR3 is CASSLEAGDYGYTF. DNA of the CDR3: TGTGCCAGCAGCTTAGAGGCAGGGGACTATGGCTACACCTTC.

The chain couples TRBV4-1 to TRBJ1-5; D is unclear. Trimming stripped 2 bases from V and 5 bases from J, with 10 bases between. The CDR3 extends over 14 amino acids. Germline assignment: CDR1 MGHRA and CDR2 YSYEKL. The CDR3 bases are TGCGCCAGCAGCCAACCCCCAGATGATCAGCCCCAGCATTTT. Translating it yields CASSQPPDDQPQHF.

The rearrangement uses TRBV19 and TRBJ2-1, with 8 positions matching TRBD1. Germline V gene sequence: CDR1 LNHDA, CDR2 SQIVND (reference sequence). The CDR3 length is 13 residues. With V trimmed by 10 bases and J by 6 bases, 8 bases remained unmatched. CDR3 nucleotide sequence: TGTGCCACCCTGGGACAGGTTTTCAATGAGCAGTTCTTC. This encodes CATLGQVFNEQFF.

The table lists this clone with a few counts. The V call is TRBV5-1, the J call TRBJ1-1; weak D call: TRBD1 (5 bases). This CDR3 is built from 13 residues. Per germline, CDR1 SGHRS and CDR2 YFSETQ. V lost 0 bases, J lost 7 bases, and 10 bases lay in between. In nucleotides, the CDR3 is TGCGCCAGCAGCTTGGACGGGACTCTTGAAGCTTTCTTT. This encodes CASSLDGTLEAFF.

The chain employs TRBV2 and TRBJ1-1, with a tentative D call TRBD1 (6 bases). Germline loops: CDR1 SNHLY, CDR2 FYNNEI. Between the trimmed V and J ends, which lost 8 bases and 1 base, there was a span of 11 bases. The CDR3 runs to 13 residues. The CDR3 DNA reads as TGTGCCAGCCGGGGGCAGGCGAACACTGAAGCTTTCTTT. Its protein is CASRGQANTEAFF.

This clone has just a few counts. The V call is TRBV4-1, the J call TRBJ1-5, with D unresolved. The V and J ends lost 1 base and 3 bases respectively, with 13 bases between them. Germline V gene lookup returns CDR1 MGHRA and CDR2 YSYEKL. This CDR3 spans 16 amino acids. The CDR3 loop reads CASSQGIVQINQPQHF. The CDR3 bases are TGCGCCAGCAGCCAAGGAATCGTACAGATCAATCAGCCCCAGCATTTT.

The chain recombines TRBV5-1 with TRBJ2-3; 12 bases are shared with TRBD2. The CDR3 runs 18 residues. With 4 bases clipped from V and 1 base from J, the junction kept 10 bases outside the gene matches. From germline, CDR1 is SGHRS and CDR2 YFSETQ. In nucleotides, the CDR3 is TGCGCCAGCAGCCCGCAGGGCGCTAGCGGGGGGGGCACAGATACGCAGTATTTT. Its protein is CASSPQGASGGGTDTQYF.

CDR3 bases: TGTGCCAGCAGACGACAGGGTTCCTACGAGCAGTACTTC. As protein: CASRRQGSYEQYF. This sequence joins TRBV27 and TRBJ2-7, with 7 bases matching TRBD1. CDR1 MNHEY and CDR2 SMNVEV come from the germline V gene (reference sequence). J was trimmed by 1 base and V by 6 bases; bases with no gene match: 3. The CDR3 sequence is 13 residues long.

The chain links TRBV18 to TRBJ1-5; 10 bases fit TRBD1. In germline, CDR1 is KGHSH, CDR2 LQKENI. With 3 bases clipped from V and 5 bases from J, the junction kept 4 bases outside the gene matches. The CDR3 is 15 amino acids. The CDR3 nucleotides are TGTGCCAGCTCACCCGGACAGGGGGAGGATCAGCCCCAGCATTTT. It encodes CASSPGQGEDQPQHF.

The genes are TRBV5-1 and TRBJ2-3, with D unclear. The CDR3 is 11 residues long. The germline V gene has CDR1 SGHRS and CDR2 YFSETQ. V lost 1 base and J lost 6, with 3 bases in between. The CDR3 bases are TGCGCCAGCAGCTTGTTGGATACGCAGTATTTT. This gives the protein CASSLLDTQYF.

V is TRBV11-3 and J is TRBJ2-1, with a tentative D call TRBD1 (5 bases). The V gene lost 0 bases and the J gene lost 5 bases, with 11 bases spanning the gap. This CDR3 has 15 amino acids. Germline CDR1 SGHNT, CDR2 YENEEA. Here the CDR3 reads CASSLERGLNNEQFF. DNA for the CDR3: TGTGCCAGCAGCTTAGAAAGGGGCCTAAACAATGAGCAGTTCTTC.

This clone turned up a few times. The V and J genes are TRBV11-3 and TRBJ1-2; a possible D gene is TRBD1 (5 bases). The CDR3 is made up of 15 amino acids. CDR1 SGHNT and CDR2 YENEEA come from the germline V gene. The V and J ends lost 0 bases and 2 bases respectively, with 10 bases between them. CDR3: CASSLDGGTNYGYTF. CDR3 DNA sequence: TGTGCCAGCAGCTTAGACGGGGGGACGAACTATGGCTACACCTTC.

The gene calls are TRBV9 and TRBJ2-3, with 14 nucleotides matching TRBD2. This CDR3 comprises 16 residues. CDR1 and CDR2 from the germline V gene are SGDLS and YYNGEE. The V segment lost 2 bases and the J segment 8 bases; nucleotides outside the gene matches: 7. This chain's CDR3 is CASSVGTSGGVGTQYF. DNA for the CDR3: TGTGCCAGCAGCGTGGGGACTAGCGGGGGAGTGGGTACGCAGTATTTT.

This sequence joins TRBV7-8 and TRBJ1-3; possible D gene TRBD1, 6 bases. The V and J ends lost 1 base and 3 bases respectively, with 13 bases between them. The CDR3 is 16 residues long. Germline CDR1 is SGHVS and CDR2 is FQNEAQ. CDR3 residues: CASSLGLRTVGNTIYF. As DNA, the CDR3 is TGTGCCAGCAGCTTAGGACTTCGGACAGTTGGAAACACCATATATTTT.

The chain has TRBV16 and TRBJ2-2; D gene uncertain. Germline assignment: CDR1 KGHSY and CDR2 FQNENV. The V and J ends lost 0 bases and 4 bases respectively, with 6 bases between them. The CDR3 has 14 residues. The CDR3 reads CASSQSLSTGELFF. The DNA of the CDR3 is TGTGCCAGCAGCCAATCCCTGAGCACCGGGGAGCTGTTTTTT.

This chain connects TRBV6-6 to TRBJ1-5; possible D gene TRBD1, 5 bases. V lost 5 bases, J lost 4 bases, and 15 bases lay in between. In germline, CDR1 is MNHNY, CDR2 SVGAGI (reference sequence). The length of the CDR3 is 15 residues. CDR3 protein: CASSQGRGTNQPQHF. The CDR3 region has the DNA TGTGCCAGCAGTCAGGGTCGGGGGACGAATCAGCCCCAGCATTTT.

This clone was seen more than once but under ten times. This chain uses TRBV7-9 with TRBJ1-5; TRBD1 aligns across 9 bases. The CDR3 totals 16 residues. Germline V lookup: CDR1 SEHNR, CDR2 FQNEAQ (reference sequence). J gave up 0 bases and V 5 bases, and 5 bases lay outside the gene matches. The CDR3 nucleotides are TGTGCCAGCAGCCTCGGGACAGGGCTTAGCAATCAGCCCCAGCATTTT. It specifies CASSLGTGLSNQPQHF. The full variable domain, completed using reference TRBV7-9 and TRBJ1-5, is DTGVSQNPRHKITKRGQNVTFRCDPISEHNRLYWYRQTLGQGPEFLTYFQNEAQLEKSRLLSDRFSAERPKGSFSTLEIQRTEQGDSAMYLCASSLGTGLSNQPQHFGDGTRLSIL.

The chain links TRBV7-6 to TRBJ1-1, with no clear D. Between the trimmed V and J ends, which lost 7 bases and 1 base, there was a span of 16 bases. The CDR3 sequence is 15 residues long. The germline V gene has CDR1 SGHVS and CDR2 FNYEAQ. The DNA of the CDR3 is TGTGCCAGCACCGAGATGGGAGAAACGAACACTGAAGCTTTCTTT. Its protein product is CASTEMGETNTEAFF.

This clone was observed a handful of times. The CDR3 DNA is TGTGCCAGTAGGCCCGTCGGGGTAAACACCGGGGAGCTGTTTTTT. Protein sequence: CASRPVGVNTGELFF. The V and J genes are TRBV19 and TRBJ2-2; D possibly corresponds to TRBD2 (5 bases). V dropped 6 bases and J dropped 2 bases, with 13 bases sitting between them. Looked up from germline, CDR1 is LNHDA and CDR2 is SQIVND (reference sequence). CDR3 length equals 15 residues.

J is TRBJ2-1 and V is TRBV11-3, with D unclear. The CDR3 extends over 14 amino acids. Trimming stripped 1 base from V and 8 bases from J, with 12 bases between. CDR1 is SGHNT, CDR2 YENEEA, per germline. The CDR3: CASSLVSRLDEQFF. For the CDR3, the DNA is TGTGCCAGCAGCTTAGTATCCCGATTGGATGAGCAGTTCTTC.